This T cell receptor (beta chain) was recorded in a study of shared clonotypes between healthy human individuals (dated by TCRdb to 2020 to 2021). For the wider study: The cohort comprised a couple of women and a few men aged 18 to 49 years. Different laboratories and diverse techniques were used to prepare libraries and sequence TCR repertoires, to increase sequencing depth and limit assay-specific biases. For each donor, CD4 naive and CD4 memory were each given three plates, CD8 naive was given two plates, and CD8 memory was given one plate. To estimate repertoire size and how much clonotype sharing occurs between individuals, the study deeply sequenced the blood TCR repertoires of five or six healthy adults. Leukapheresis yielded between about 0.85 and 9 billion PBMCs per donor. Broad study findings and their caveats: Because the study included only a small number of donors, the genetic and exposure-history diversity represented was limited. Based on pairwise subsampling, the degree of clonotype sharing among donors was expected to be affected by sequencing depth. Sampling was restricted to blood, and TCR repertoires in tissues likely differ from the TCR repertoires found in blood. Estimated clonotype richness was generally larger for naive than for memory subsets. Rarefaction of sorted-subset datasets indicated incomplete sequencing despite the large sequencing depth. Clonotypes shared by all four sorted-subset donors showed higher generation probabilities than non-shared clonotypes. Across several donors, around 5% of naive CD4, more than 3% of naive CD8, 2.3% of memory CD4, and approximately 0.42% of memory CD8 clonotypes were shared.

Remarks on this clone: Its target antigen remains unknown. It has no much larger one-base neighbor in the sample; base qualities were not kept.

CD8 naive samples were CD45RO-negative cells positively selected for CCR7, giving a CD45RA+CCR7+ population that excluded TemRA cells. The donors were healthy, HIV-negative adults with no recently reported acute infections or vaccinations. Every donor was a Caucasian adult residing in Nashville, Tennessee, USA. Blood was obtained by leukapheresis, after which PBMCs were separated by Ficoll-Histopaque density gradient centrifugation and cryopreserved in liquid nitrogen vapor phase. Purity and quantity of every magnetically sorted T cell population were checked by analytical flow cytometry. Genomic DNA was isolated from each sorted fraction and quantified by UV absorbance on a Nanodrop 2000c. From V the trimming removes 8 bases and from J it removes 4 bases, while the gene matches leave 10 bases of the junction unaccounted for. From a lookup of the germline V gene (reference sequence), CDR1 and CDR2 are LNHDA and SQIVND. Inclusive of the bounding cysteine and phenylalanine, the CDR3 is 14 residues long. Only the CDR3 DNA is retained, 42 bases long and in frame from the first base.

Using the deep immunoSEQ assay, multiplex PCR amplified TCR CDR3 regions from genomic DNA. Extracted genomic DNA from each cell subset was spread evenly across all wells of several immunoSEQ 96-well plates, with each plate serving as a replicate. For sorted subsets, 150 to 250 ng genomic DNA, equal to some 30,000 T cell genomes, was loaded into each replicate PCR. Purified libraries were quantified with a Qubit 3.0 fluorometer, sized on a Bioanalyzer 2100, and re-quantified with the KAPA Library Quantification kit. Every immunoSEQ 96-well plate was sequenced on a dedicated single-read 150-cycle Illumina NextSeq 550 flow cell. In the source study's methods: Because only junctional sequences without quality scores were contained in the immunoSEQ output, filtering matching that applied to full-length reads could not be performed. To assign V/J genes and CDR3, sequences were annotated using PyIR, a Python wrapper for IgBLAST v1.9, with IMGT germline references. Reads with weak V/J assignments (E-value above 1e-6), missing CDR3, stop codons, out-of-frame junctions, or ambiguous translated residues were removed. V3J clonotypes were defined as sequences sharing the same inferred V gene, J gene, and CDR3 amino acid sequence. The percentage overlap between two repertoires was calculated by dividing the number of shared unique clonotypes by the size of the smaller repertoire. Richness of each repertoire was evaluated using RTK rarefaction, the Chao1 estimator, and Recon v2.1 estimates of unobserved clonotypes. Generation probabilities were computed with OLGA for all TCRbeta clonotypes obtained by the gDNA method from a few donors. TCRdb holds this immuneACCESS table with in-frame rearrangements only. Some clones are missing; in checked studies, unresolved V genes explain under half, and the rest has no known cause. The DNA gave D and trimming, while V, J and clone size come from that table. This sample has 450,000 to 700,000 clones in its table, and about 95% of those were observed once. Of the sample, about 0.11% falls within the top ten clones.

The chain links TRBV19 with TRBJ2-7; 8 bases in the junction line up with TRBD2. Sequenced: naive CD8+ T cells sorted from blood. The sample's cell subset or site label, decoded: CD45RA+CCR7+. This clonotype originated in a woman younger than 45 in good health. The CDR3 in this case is CASSSRGAGYEQYF. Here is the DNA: TGTGCCAGTTCTTCGCGGGGGGCGGGGTACGAGCAGTACTTC.